Listed below are T cell receptor beta chains from one sample, sequenced in a study of read filtering for tumor transcriptome and immune sequencing. Each CDR3 protein is one row after TCRdb ran MiXCR on the reads. The table includes tens of thousands of distinct CDR3 sequences, around 20% detected once. The material sequenced was a population of CD138-negative cells sorted from bone marrow. These receptors all stem from a donor over 35 with multiple myeloma. Both conserved end residues are trimmed from each CDR3. Fields, in order: CDR3 length, V gene, J gene, CDR3 protein.

length: 13; V: TRBV20-1; J: TRBJ2-3; CDR3: SASPDRISTDTQY
length: 13; V: TRBV20-1; J: TRBJ2-1; CDR3: SARELAAAYNEQS
length: 14; V: TRBV15; J: TRBJ1-3; CDR3: ATSRGDRASGNTIY
length: 10; V: TRBV7-2; J: TRBJ1-5; CDR3: ASSRDNQPQH
length: 15; V: TRBV19; J: TRBJ1-4; CDR3: ASSEPDRAGSNEKLF
length: 13; V: TRBV29-1; J: TRBJ2-2; CDR3: SVPRGPSHTGELF
length: 13; V: TRBV3-1; J: TRBJ2-7; CDR3: ASSQVASGTYEQY
length: 12; V: TRBV12-3/TRBV12-4; J: TRBJ2-1; CDR3: ASSLVQADNEQF
length: 13; V: TRBV2; J: TRBJ1-1; CDR3: ASSEEVRSNTEAF
length: 12; V: TRBV29-1; J: TRBJ2-1; CDR3: SLPGPGLRNEQF
length: 12; V: TRBV29-1; J: TRBJ2-2; CDR3: SVVGAGGPGELF
length: 13; V: TRBV12-3/TRBV12-4; J: TRBJ2-2; CDR3: PSIGGGANTGELV
length: 12; V: TRBV11-3; J: TRBJ2-7; CDR3: ASSPPGGGYEQY
length: 12; V: TRBV5-6; J: TRBJ2-5; CDR3: ASSLVELRETQY
length: 12; V: TRBV7-8; J: TRBJ2-5; CDR3: ASSFRDRQETQY
length: 13; V: TRBV18; J: TRBJ2-1; CDR3: ASTLKRDSYNEQF
length: 12; V: TRBV19; J: TRBJ2-3; CDR3: ASSIGDRADTQY
length: 12; V: TRBV18; J: TRBJ2-7; CDR3: ASSPRQGTYEQY
length: 13; V: TRBV28; J: TRBJ2-5; CDR3: ASTHLGGGQETQY
length: 14; V: TRBV3-1; J: TRBJ1-5; CDR3: ASSQDLGQGSQPQH
length: 11; V: TRBV24-1; J: TRBJ2-2; CDR3: ATSDFNTGELF
length: 11; V: TRBV2; J: TRBJ2-1; CDR3: ASGSAGGNEQF
length: 14; V: TRBV10-3; J: TRBJ2-5; CDR3: AISEMSSGSGETQY
length: 11; V: TRBV28; J: TRBJ1-1; CDR3: ASSTQTNTEAF
length: 13; V: TRBV29-1; J: TRBJ2-7; CDR3: SVGLAGGISYEQY
length: 12; V: TRBV7-6; J: TRBJ2-5; CDR3: ASSHTGWQETQY
length: 14; V: TRBV20-1; J: TRBJ1-4; CDR3: SAQGTAAATNEKPF
length: 17; V: TRBV11-3; J: TRBJ1-4; CDR3: ASSHGDAADGATNEKLF
length: 11; V: TRBV19; J: TRBJ2-1; CDR3: ASGMTSGREQF
length: 12; V: TRBV12-3/TRBV12-4; J: TRBJ1-2; CDR3: ASSPGEYYYGYT
length: 13; V: TRBV7-2; J: TRBJ2-1; CDR3: ASSLYPSSYNEQF
length: 10; V: TRBV20-1; J: TRBJ1-1; CDR3: SPRGGNTEAF
length: 11; V: TRBV13; J: TRBJ2-1; CDR3: ASSNRGNNEQF
length: 15; V: TRBV9; J: TRBJ2-1; CDR3: ASSPSGGSATFNEQF
length: 13; V: TRBV7-7; J: TRBJ2-3; CDR3: ASSHREPFADTQY
length: 10; V: TRBV27; J: TRBJ2-4; CDR3: ASREGRDIQY
length: 13; V: TRBV30; J: TRBJ2-2; CDR3: AWSVKPTFTGELF
length: 12; V: TRBV29-1; J: TRBJ2-7; CDR3: SVASGTGSREQY
length: 10; V: TRBV6-2/TRBV6-3; J: TRBJ2-1; CDR3: ASSEQGAEQF
length: 12; V: TRBV27; J: TRBJ1-5; CDR3: ASSPLTNPGPQH
length: 12; V: TRBV4-3; J: TRBJ2-2; CDR3: ASGREVGTGELF
length: 14; V: TRBV7-2; J: TRBJ2-7; CDR3: ASSLRPGGAAYEQY